This TCR beta chain was observed in a study of blood T cell repertoires in COVID-19. The junction had 2 bases not matched to a gene; V was cut back by 2 bases and J by 3 bases. The CDR3 is made up of 14 amino acids. Germline V gene data show CDR1 as GTSNPN and CDR2 as SVGIG (reference sequence). In the original processing: Estimation of nucleated cell counts relied on the amplification of reference gene primers. Only in-frame clones appear in the TCRdb table, and some are missing; sequencing was by immunoSEQ multiplex PCR. V and J calls and clone size are as listed in that table; D and trimming were resolved from the DNA. The repertoire has hundreds of thousands of clones, approximately 79% of them found once; the top ten carry 4% to 4.5%.

The rearrangement uses TRBV30 and TRBJ2-1, with TRBD2 matching 9 bases. This clonotype was obtained from a woman between 35 and 50 years old with active or convalescent COVID-19. Sequencing was carried out using peripheral blood. CDR3 amino acids: CAWSSTSGYNEQFF. In DNA form, the CDR3 reads TGTGCCTGGAGTTCGACTAGCGGCTACAATGAGCAGTTCTTC.